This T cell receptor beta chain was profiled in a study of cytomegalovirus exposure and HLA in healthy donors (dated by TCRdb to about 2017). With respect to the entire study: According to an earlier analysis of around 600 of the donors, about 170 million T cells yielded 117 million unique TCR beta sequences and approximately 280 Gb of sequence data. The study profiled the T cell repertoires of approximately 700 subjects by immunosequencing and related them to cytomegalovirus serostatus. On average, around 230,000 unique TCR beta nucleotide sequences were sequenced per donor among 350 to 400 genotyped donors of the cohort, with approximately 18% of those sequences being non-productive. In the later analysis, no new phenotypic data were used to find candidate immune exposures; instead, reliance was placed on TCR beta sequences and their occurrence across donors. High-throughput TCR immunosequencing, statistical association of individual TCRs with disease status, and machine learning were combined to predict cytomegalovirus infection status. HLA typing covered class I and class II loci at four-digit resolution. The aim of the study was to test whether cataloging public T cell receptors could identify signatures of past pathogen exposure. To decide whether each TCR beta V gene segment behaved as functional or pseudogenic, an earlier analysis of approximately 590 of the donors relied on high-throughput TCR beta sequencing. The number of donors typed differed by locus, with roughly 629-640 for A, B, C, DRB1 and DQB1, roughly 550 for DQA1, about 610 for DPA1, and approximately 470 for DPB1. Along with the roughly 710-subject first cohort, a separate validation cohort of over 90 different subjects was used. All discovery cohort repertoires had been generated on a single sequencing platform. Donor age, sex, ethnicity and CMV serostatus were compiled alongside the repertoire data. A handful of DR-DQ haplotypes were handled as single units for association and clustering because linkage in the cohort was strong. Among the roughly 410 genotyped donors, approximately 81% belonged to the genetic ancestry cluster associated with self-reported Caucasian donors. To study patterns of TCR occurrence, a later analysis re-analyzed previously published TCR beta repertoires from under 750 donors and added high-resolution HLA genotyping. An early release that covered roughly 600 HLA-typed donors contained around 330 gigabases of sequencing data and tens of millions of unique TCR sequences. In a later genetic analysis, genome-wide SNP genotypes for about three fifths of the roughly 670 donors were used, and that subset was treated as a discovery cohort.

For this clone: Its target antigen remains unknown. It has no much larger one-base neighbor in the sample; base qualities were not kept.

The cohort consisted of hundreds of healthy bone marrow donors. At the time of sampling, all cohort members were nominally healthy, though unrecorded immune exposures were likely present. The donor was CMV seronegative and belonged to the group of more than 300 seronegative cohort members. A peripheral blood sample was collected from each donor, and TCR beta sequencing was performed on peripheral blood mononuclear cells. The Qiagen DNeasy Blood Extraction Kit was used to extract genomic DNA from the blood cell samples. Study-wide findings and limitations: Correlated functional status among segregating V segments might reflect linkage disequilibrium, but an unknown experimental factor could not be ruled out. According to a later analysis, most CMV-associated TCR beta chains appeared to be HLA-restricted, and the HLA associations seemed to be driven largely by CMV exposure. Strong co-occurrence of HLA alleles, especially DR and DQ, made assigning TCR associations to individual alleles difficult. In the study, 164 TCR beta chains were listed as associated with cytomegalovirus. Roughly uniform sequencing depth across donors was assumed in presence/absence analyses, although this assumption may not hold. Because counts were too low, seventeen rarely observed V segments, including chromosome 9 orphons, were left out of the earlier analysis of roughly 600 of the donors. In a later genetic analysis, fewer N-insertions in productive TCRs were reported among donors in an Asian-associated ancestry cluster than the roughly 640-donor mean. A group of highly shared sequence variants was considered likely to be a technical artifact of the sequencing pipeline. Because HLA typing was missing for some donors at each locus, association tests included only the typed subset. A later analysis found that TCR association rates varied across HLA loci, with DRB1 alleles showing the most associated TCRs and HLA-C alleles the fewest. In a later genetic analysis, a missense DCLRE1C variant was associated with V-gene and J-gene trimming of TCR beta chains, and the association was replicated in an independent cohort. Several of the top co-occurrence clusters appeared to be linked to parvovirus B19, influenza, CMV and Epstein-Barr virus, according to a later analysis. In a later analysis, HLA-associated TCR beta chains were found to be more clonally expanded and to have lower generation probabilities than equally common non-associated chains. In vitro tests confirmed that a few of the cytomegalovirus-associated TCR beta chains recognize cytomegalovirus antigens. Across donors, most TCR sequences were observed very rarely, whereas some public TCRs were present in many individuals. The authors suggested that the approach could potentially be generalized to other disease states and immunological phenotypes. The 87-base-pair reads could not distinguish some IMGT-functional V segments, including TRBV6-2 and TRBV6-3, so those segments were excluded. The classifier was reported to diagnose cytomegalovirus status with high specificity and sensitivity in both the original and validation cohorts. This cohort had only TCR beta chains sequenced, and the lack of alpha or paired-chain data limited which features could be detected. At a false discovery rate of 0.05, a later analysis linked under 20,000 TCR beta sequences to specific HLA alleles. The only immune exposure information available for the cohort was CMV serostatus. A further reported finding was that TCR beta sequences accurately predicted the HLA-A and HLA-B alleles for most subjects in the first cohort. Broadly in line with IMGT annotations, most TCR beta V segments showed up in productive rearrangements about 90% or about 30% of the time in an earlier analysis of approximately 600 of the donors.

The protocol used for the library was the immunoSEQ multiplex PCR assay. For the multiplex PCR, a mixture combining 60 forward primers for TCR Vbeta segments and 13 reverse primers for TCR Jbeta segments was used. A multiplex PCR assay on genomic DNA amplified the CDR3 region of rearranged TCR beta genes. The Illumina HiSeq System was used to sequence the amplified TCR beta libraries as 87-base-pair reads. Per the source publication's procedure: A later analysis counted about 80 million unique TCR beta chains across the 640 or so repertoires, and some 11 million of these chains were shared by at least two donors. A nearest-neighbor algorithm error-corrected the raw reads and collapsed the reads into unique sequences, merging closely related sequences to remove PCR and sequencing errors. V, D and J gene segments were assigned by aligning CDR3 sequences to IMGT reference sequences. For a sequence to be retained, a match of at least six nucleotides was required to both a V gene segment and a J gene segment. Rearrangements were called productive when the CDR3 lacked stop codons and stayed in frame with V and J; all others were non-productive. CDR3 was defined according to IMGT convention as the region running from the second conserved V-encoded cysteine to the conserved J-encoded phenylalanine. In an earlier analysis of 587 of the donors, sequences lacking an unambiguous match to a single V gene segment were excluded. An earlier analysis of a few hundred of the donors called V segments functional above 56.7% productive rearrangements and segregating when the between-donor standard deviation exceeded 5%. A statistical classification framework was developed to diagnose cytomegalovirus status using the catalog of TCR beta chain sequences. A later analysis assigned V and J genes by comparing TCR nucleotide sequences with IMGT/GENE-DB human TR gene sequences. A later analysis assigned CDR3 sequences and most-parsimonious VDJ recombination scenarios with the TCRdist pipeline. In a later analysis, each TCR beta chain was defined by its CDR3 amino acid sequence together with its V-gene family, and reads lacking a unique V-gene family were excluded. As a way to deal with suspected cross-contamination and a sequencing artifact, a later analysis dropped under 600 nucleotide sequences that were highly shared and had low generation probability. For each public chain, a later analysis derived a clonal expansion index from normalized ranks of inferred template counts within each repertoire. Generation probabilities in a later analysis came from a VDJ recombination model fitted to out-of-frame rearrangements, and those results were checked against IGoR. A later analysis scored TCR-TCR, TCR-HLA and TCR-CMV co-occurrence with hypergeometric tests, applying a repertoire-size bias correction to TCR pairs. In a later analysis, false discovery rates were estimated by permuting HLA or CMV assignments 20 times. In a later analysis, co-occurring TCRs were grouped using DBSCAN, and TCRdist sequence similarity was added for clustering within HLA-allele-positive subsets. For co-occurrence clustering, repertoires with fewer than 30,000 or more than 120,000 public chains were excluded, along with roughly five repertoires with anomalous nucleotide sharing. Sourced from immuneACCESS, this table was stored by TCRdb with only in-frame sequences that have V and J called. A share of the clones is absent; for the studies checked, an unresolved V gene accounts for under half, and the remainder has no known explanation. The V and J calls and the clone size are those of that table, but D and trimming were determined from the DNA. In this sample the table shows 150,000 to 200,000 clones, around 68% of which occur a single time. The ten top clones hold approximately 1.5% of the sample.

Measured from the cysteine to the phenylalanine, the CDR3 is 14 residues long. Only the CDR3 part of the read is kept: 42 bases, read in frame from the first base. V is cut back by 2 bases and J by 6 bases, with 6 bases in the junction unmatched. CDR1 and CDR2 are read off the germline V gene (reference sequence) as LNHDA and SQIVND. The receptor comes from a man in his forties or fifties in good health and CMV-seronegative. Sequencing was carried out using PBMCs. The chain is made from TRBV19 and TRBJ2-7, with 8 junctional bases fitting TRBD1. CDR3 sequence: CASSITGGSGEQYF. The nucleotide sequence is TGTGCCAGTAGTATAACAGGGGGATCAGGCGAGCAGTACTTC.